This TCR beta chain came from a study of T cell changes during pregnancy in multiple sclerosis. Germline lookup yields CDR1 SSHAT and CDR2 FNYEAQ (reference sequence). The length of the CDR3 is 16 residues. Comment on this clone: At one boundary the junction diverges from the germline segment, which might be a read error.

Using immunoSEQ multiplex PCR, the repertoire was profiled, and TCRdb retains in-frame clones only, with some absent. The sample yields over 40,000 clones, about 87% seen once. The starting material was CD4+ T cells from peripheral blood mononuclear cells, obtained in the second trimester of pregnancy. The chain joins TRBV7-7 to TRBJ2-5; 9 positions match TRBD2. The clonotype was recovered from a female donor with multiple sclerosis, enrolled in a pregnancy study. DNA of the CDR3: TGTGCTAGCAGCTTAGGGGGTAGCGGGAGTGGTGAGACCCAGTACTTC. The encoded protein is CASSLGGSGSGETQYF.